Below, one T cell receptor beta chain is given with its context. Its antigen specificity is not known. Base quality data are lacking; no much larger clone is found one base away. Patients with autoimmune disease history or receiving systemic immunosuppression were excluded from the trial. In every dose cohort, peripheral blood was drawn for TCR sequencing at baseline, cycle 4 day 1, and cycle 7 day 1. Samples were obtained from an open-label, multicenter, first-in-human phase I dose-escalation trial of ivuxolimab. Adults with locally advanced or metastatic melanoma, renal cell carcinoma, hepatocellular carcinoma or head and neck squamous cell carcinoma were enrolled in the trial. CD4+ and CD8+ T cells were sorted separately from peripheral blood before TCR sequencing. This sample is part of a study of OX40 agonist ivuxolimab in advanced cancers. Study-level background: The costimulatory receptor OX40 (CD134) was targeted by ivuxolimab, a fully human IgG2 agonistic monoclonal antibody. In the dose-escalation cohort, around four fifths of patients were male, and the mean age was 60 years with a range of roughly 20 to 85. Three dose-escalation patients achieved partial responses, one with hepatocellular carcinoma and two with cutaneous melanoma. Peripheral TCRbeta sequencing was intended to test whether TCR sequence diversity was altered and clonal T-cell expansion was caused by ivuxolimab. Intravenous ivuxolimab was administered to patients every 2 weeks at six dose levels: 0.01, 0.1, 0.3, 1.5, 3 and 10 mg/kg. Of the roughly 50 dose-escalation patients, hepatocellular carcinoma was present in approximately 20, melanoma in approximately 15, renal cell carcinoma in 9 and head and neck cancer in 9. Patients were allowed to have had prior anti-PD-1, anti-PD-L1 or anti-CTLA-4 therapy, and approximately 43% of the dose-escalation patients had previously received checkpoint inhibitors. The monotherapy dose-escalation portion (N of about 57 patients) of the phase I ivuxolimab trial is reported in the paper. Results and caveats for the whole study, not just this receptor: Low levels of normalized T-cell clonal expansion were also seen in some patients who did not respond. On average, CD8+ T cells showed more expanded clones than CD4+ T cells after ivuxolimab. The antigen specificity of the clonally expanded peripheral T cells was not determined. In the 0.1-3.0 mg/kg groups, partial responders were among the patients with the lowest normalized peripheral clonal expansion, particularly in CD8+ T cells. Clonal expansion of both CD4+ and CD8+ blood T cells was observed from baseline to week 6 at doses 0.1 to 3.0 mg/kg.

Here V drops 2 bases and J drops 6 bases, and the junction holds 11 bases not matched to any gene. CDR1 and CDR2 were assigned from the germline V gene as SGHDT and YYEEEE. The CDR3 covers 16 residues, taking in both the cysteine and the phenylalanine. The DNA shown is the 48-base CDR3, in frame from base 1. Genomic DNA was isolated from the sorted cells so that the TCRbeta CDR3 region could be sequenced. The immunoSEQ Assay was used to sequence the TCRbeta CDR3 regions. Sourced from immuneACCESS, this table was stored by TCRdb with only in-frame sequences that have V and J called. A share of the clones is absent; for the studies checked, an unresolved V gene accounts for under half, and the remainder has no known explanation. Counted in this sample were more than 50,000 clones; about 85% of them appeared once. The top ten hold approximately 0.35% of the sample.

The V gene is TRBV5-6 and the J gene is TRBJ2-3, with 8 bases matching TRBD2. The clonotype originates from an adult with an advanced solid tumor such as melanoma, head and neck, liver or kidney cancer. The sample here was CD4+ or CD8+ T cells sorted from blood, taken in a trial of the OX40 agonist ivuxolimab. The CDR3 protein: CASSLKLAGGWDTQYF. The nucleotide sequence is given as TGTGCCAGCAGCTTAAAGCTAGCGGGTGGTTGGGATACGCAGTATTTT. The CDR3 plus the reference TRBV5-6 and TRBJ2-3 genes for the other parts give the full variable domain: DAGVTQSPTHLIKTRGQQVTLRCSPKSGHDTVSWYQQALGQGPQFIFQYYEEEERQRGNFPDRFSGHQFPNYSSELNVNALLLGDSALYLCASSLKLAGGWDTQYFGPGTRLTVL.